Below, 7 T cell receptor beta chains from the same sample are listed, as sequenced in a study of blood T cell repertoires in COVID-19. Repertoires were generated with immunoSEQ multiplex PCR, while TCRdb's copy carries only in-frame clones and drops some. Of nearly 250,000 clones listed, around 86% are singletons. Sequencing input: PBMCs or T cells enriched from blood (not recorded which). The receptors stem from a woman in her 50s who had recovered from COVID-19.

The chain has TRBV5-1 and TRBJ2-1, with 10 bases lining up with TRBD2. CDR1 and CDR2 (germline): SGHRS, YFSETQ. CDR3 length equals 15 residues. The J segment lost 6 bases and the V segment lost 0 bases, leaving 3 bases of the junction unmatched. The CDR3 nucleotides are TGCGCCAGCAGCTTGGCCAGCGGGGGGGCCAATGAGCAGTTCTTC. Its translation is CASSLASGGANEQFF.

This clone was seen a single time. The chain employs TRBV7-2 and TRBJ2-5; D assignment may be TRBD1 or TRBD2 (7 bases each). CDR1 is SGHTA, CDR2 FQGNSA, per germline. The CDR3 spans 15 residues. The V end was cut by 7 bases, the J end by 5 bases, with 20 bases between. The CDR3 sequence is CASTLAVAGGETQYF. CDR3 DNA: TGTGCCAGCACCCTAGCGGTTGCAGGGGGGGAGACCCAGTACTTC.

In nucleotides, the CDR3 is TGTGCCACCAGCAGACCATGGTATACGGGAGCGGCTGAAGCTTTCTTT. It codes for CATSRPWYTGAAEAFF. The chain links TRBV15 to TRBJ1-1, with unresolved D. The CDR3 length is 16 residues. Germline V gene lookup returns CDR1 LNHNV and CDR2 YYDKDF (reference sequence). V was cut by 2 bases and J by 6 bases, with 19 bases left in between.

This clone has just a few counts. The chain carries TRBV4-1 and TRBJ2-7, with D possibly matching TRBD1 (5 bases). There are 14 residues in the CDR3. Trimming pared 1 base from V and 9 bases from J, leaving 16 bases between. Germline CDR1 reads MGHRA; CDR2 reads YSYEKL. The CDR3 coding sequence is TGCGCCAGCAGCCAAGTGCAGACAGCAACTGGGCAGTACTTC. Translating it yields CASSQVQTATGQYF.

This clone turned up a few times. The chain employs TRBV18 and TRBJ1-5; D unresolved. Trimming removed 5 bases at V and 2 bases at J, with 16 bases between. Germline CDR1 is KGHSH and CDR2 is LQKENI. The CDR3 loop spans 16 amino acids. The CDR3 sequence: CASSNELEAGNQPQHF. In nucleotides, the CDR3 is TGTGCCAGCTCAAATGAGTTGGAGGCGGGCAATCAGCCCCAGCATTTT. Based on the CDR3 plus reference TRBV18 and TRBJ1-5, the full variable domain is NAGVMQNPRHLVRRRGQEARLRCSPMKGHSHVYWYRQLPEEGLKFMVYLQKENIIDESGMPKERFSAEFPKEGPSILRIQQVVRGDSAAYFCASSNELEAGNQPQHFGDGTRLSIL.

The chain couples TRBV4-3 to TRBJ1-1; unclear D gene. Trimming removed 3 bases from V and 1 base from J, with 9 bases in between. The CDR3 has 14 amino acids. Looked up from germline, CDR1 is LGHNA and CDR2 is YSLEER. CDR3 sequence reads: CASSQGSTNTEAFF. Here the CDR3 DNA reads TGCGCCAGCAGCCAGGGGAGCACGAACACTGAAGCTTTCTTT.

This chain uses TRBV3-1 (or the pseudogene TRBV3-2) with TRBJ1-1, with TRBD1 matching 10 bases. With 0 bases clipped from V and 6 bases from J, the junction kept 10 bases outside the gene matches. The CDR3 runs 17 residues. Germline V lookup: CDR1 LGHDT, CDR2 YNNKEL (reference sequence). The CDR3 DNA is TGTGCCAGCAGCCAAGATGTAGGGGGGACAGGGGTCCCTGAAGCTTTCTTT. Its protein is CASSQDVGGTGVPEAFF.